Each of the 3 T cell receptor beta chains below was sequenced from the same sample in a study of blood T cell repertoires in COVID-19. The repertoire was sequenced with immunoSEQ multiplex PCR; TCRdb's copy has only in-frame clones and lacks some. The data contain a few hundred thousand clones, 80% to 90% of them singletons. What was sequenced was peripheral blood. The receptors were gathered from a woman aged 40 to 50 who had recovered from COVID-19.

This rearrangement joins TRBV5-4 to TRBJ1-2, with TRBD1 identical over 8 bases. The CDR3 runs 14 residues. Per germline, CDR1 SGHNT and CDR2 YYREEE (reference sequence). V trimming: 4 bases; J trimming: 8 bases; junction bases outside the gene matches: 10. CDR3 loop: CASSPGQGPGGYTF. The CDR3 DNA is TGTGCCAGCAGCCCTGGACAGGGTCCGGGGGGCTACACCTTC.

This clone was observed a handful of times. The chain's CDR3 is CASSPLGGTNYEQYF. The CDR3 bases are TGTGCCAGCAGCCCCCTAGGAGGGACTAACTACGAGCAGTACTTC. The chain couples TRBV7-3 to TRBJ2-7, with 7 positions matching TRBD2. Losses at the gene ends were 5 bases for V and 3 bases for J; bases not matched to a gene: 10. CDR3 length: 15 amino acids. Per the germline V gene, CDR1 is SGHTA and CDR2 is FQGTGA.

This clone is a singleton in its sample. V gene TRBV29-1 combines with J gene TRBJ2-2, with D perhaps matching TRBD1 (5 bases). The germline V gene encodes CDR1 SQVTM and CDR2 ANQGSEA. V lost 7 bases to trimming and J lost 5 bases, with 8 bases between them. This CDR3 has 11 amino acids. CDR3 protein: CSGQGTGELFF. In nucleotides, the CDR3 is TGCAGCGGGCAGGGTACCGGGGAGCTGTTTTTT.